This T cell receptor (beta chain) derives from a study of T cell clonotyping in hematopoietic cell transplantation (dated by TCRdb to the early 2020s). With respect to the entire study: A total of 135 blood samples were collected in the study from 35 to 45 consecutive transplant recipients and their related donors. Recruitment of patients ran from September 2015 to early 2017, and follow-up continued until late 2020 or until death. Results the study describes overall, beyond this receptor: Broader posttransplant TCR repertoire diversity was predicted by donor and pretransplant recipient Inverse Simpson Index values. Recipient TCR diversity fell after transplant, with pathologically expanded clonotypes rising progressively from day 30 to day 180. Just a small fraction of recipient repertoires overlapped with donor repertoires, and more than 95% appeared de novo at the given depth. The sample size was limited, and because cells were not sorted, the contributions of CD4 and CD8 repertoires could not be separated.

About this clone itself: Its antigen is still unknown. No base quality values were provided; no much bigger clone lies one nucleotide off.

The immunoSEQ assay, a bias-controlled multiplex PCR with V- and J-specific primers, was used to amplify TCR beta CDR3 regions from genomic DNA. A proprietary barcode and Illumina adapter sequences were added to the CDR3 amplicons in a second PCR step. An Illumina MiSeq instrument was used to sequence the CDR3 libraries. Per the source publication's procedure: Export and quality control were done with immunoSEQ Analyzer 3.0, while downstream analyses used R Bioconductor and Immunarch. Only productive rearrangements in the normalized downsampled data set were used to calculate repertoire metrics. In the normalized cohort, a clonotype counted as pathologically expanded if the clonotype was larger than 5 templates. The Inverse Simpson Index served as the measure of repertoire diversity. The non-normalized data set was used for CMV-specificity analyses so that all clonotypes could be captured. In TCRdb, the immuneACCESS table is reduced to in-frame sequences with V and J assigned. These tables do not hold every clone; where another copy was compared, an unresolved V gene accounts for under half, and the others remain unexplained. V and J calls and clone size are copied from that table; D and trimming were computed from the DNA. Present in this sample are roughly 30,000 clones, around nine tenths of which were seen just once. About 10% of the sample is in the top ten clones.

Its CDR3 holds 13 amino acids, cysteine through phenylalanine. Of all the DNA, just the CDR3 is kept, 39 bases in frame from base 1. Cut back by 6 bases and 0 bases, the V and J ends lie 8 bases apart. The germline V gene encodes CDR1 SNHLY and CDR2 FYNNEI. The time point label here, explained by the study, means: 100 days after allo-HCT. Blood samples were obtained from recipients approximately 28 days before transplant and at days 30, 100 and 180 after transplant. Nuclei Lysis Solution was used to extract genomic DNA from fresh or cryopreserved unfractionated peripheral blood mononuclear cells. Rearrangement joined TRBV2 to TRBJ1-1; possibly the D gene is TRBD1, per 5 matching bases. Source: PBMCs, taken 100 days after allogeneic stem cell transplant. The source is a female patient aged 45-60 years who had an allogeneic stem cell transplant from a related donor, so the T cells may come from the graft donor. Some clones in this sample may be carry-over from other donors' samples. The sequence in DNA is TGTGCCAGCAGCCCGACAGTGAACACTGAAGCTTTCTTT. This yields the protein CASSPTVNTEAFF.